This T cell receptor beta chain was found in a study of a mutant IDH1 vaccine in newly diagnosed glioma (dated by TCRdb to about 2021). Study-wide context: Eight vaccinations were administered to patients in weeks 1, 3, 5, 7, 11, 15, 19 and 23, corresponding to visits V03 through V10. Vaccination began 4-6 weeks after radiotherapy alone, or alongside temozolomide cycles in the chemotherapy-containing groups. For exploratory analyses, longitudinal TCRB deep sequencing was carried out in about two dozen treated patients wherever samples were available. Prior to enrollment, standard therapy consisting of radiotherapy alone, temozolomide alone, or radiochemotherapy with temozolomide had been administered to patients, with the combination being received by most patients. Of the approximately 33 patients who were treated, about 62% were male and about 40% were female, and the mean age was roughly 40 years. Peripheral blood was drawn at six visits: V03 (baseline), V05, V07, V10, V12 and V13.

Library construction relied on the immunoSEQ multiplex PCR assay. Following the manufacturer's protocol, the hsTCRB Kit was used to amplify rearranged TCR beta chain sequences. An Illumina MiSeq was used to sequence the TCRB libraries. For the original study's pipeline: Demultiplexing, trimming and gene mapping were performed with the kit vendor's proprietary platform. The source is immuneACCESS, and TCRdb retained only in-frame sequences with V and J called. Part of the clones is not carried over; for the studies checked, unresolved V genes explain less than half of this, and the remainder is unexplained. The V and J calls and clone size were taken over from that table, and D and trimming were inferred from the DNA. The table for this sample lists some 70,000 clones; nearly 85% of them were counted only once. The leading ten clones occupy 10% to 15% of the sample. General findings and caveats noted by the study authors: It was noted by the authors that analyses of patient blood samples could not be reproduced owing to sample limitations. Pseudoprogression appeared unrelated to alterations in the top peripheral T cell clonotypes detected by TCRB sequencing. Across multiple MHC alleles, vaccine-induced immune responses were seen in just over 90% of patients. Selection of PBMC samples for TCRB deep sequencing was based on availability.

The CDR3 runs 13 residues from the cysteine to the phenylalanine. Kept here is only the CDR3 DNA, which spans 39 bases and is read in frame from base 1. CDR1 and CDR2, per the germline V gene, are SNHLY and FYNNEI. V sheds 11 bases and J sheds 2 bases, leaving 15 bases between their ends. Turning to this clone: The specificity of this receptor is unknown. Base quality data are lacking; no much larger clone is found one base away.

What this sample's time point label stands for: week 23, last vaccination. A 20-mer mutant IDH1 peptide at 300 micrograms in Montanide made up each vaccine dose, which was injected subcutaneously together with topical imiquimod. Newly diagnosed WHO grade 3 or 4 IDH1-mutant astrocytomas showing loss of nuclear ATRX were present in the donors. The samples were drawn from NOA16, a multicentre, single-arm, open-label phase I trial in Germany that tested a mutant IDH1 peptide vaccine in humans for the first time. Genomic DNA for TCRB sequencing was isolated from EDTA blood with the DNeasy Blood and Tissue Kit.

The material sequenced was PBMCs, taken from a glioma patient whose treatment included an IDH1 peptide vaccine. The clonotype originates from a man between 18 and 29 years old with glioma. This chain joins TRBV2 to TRBJ1-1, with TRBD1 tentatively as D gene (6 bases match). The CDR3 region: CAGQDRFNTEAFF. The nucleotide sequence is TGTGCCGGACAAGACAGGTTCAACACTGAAGCTTTCTTT. When the CDR3 is completed using the reference TRBV2 and TRBJ1-1 genes on either side, the full variable domain is EPEVTQTPSHQVTQMGQEVILRCVPISNHLYFYWYRQILGQKVEFLVSFYNNEISEKSEIFDDQFSVERPDGSNFTLKIRSTKLEDSAMYFCAGQDRFNTEAFFGQGTRLTVV.